This section outlines one T cell receptor beta chain sequence together with its context. In the source study's methods: There were no quality scores in the junction-only immunoSEQ sequences, so filtering differed. The repertoire was sequenced with immunoSEQ multiplex PCR; TCRdb's copy has only in-frame clones and lacks some. The V and J calls and clone size were taken over from that table, and D and trimming were inferred from the DNA. The data show approximately 2.1 million clones, approximately 93% seen once. Negatively enriched CD4+ T cells were divided by CD45RA into naive and memory. The sample is drawn from a study of shared clonotypes between healthy human individuals. Study-wide context: For every donor, three CD4 naive, three CD4 memory, two CD8 naive and one CD8 memory plates were used.

The CDR3 is 13 amino acids. Trimming stripped 7 bases from V and 2 bases from J, with 8 bases between. The germline CDR1 and CDR2 sequences are MDHEN and SYDVKM. The sequence derives from a man between 18 and 29 years old in good health. Some clones in this sample may be carry-over from other donors' samples. Sequencing was done on a sample of naive CD4+ T cells from PBMCs. Subset given: CD45RA+ positively selected. This sequence joins TRBV28 and TRBJ1-4; maybe TRBD1 (5 bases). The CDR3 DNA follows: TGTGCCAGCACCGGGGCGACTAATGAAAAACTGTTTTTT. The encoded protein is CASTGATNEKLFF.